This T cell receptor (beta chain) emerged from a study of T cell responses to AZD1222 COVID-19 vaccine. In regard to this clone: The junction differs from germline at one of its ends, possibly a read error.

The assay was immunoSEQ multiplex PCR, and TCRdb's table has in-frame clones only and misses some. The sample lists approximately 92,000 clones, around 93% seen once, with roughly 7.5% in the top ten. Specimen: peripheral blood, collected on day 0 of AZD1222 vaccination. This clonotype originated in an adult in good health.

In DNA form, the CDR3 reads TGTGCCTGCAGCCGGGCCGCAGGGGGCCTATCAGATACGCAGTATTTT. Translation gives CACSRAAGGLSDTQYF. This sequence joins TRBV5-5 and TRBJ2-3; 8 positions agree with TRBD1. CDR1 is SGHKS, CDR2 YYEKEE, per germline (reference sequence). The CDR3 sequence is 16 residues long.